This entry lists 29 T cell receptor beta chains sequenced from one sample in a study of post-analysis software for immune sequencing data. Study-wide results and caveats: Patients used five TRBV segments, including TRBV5-6, TRBV5-1 and TRBV20-1, more often than controls.

Their cognate antigens are unknown. TCR beta cDNA libraries had unique molecular identifiers. TCRdb used MiXCR to reprocess the PCR reads, holding one entry per CDR3 protein. The sample lists a few hundred thousand distinct CDR3 sequences, 36% seen once, with around 4.8% in the top ten. Specimen: blood. The receptors here all came from a girl aged 5-17 years with multiple sclerosis.

The genes are TRBV6-6 and TRBJ2-7; D gene uncertain. V dropped 2 bases and J dropped 1 base, with 9 bases sitting between them. CDR1 MNHNY and CDR2 SVGAGI come from the germline V gene (reference sequence). The CDR3 covers 14 residues. The CDR3 nucleotides are TGTGCCAGCAGTTACGTCGCCGAATCCTACGAGCAGTACTTC. Translated: CASSYVAESYEQYF.

The rearrangement links TRBV27 to TRBJ2-7; TRBD1 aligns across 7 bases. This CDR3 comprises 13 residues. Germline values: CDR1 MNHEY, CDR2 SMNVEV (reference sequence). The J segment lost 5 bases and the V segment lost 5 bases, leaving 6 bases of the junction unmatched. This CDR3 reads CASSRPGGNEQYF. CDR3 sequence (DNA): TGTGCCAGCAGTCGCCCAGGGGGTAACGAGCAGTACTTC.

Many counts were recorded for this clonotype. The rearrangement uses TRBV5-1 and TRBJ2-6; D remains unclear. V was trimmed by 2 bases and J by 0 bases, leaving 6 bases between them. The CDR3 runs to 15 residues. Germline CDR1 is SGHRS and CDR2 is YFSETQ. CDR3 bases: TGCGCCAGCAGCTTCTCGGTCTCTGGGGCCAACGTCCTGACTTTC. Translation: CASSFSVSGANVLTF.

This clonotype was observed many times. The chain recombines TRBV5-6 with TRBJ2-7, with TRBD1 matching over 12 bases. The CDR3 length is 16 residues. Germline-derived CDR1 and CDR2 are SGHDT and YYEEEE. The ends lost 0 bases at V and 5 bases at J; junction bases unmatched: 6. CDR3 protein: CASSLAGTGGYDEQYF. The CDR3 coding sequence is TGTGCCAGCAGCTTGGCAGGGACAGGGGGCTATGACGAGCAGTACTTC.

Many counts were recorded for this clonotype. The chain joins TRBV5-1 to TRBJ2-1; D might be TRBD1 or TRBD2, each matching 5 bases. V was cut by 4 bases and J by 8 bases, with 16 bases left in between. This CDR3 region has 14 residues. Germline assignment: CDR1 SGHRS and CDR2 YFSETQ. CDR3 bases: TGCGCCAGCAGCCCAAGAACGAGGGGTGATGAGCAGTTCTTC. Translating it yields CASSPRTRGDEQFF.

A word on this clonotype: The CDR3 carries no conserved terminal phenylalanine or tryptophan, so it likely arises from a read error. This chain joins TRBV7-3 and TRBJ2-1; 7 bases align to TRBD2. CDR1 SGHTA and CDR2 FQGTGA come from the germline V gene. J gave up 8 bases and V 2 bases, and 12 bases lay outside the gene matches. The CDR3 spans 16 residues. CDR3 sequence: CASSLLAGESRHEQFL. The CDR3 region has the DNA TGTGCCAGCAGCTTACTCGCGGGAGAATCACGACATGAGCAGTTCTTA.

This clonotype was detected ten times or more. J is TRBJ2-6 and V is TRBV9; TRBD1 is a possible D gene (6 bases). Germline V gene lookup returns CDR1 SGDLS and CDR2 YYNGEE. V shed 4 bases and J shed 2 bases, with 13 bases lying between them. The CDR3 extends over 16 amino acids. CDR3 bases: TGTGCCAGCAGCTCCATCAGACAGGCTGGGGCCAACGTCCTGACTTTC. As protein: CASSSIRQAGANVLTF. The full variable domain, completed using reference TRBV9 and TRBJ2-6, is DSGVTQTPKHLITATGQRVTLRCSPRSGDLSVYWYQQSLDQGLQFLIQYYNGEERAKGNILERFSAQQFPDLHSELNLSSLELGDSALYFCASSSIRQAGANVLTFGAGSRLTVL.

This clonotype was found many times. This chain connects TRBV7-3 to TRBJ2-3; D not resolved. Germline CDR1 and CDR2: SGHTA and FQGTGA. Trimming took 5 bases from V and 6 from J, leaving 6 bases between them. The CDR3 length is 11 residues. CDR3 DNA sequence: TGTGCCAGCAGCCGTGGGGATACGCAGTATTTT. This encodes CASSRGDTQYF.

This rearrangement joins TRBV10-3 to TRBJ1-5, with D possibly being TRBD1 (5 bases). V was shortened by 2 bases and J by 2 bases, with 10 bases between the two germline ends. Germline CDR1 reads ENHRY; CDR2 reads SYGVKD. The CDR3 is 15 residues long. The CDR3 bases are TGTGCCATCAGTGAGAGACGGGGGGGCAATCAGCCCCAGCATTTT. It encodes CAISERRGGNQPQHF.

This clonotype has at least ten counts. The chain has TRBV5-1 and TRBJ2-3, with 15 bases matching TRBD2. CDR3 length: 15 amino acids. CDR1 is SGHRS and CDR2 is YFSETQ in the germline V gene. The V and J ends lost 4 bases and 7 bases, in that order; junction bases with no gene match: 4. The chain's CDR3 is CASSEGLAGGNTQYF. The CDR3 coding sequence is TGCGCCAGCAGCGAAGGACTAGCGGGGGGGAATACGCAGTATTTT.

The V call is TRBV20-1, the J call TRBJ2-3; no clear D gene. The CDR3 is made up of 13 amino acids. Trimming stripped 1 base from V and 4 bases from J, with 9 bases between. Germline lookup yields CDR1 DFQATT and CDR2 SNEGSKA (reference sequence). The CDR3 DNA reads TGCAGTGCTAGAGCCTCGATGGCAGATACGCAGTATTTT. Its translation is CSARASMADTQYF.

This rearrangement joins TRBV12-3 or TRBV12-4 to TRBJ2-2; 12 bases match TRBD2. The CDR3 totals 16 residues. Trimming took 4 bases from V and 6 from J; bases not matched to a gene: 6. The CDR3 here is CASSSFTSGGSGELFF. In DNA form, the CDR3 reads TGTGCCAGCAGTTCCTTTACTAGCGGGGGGTCCGGGGAGCTGTTTTTT.

This clonotype was observed at least ten times. V and J are TRBV4-2 and TRBJ1-5; TRBD1 is a possible D gene (6 bases). Trimming took off 1 base at V and 7 bases at J, with 17 bases between the two ends. The CDR3 covers 16 residues. In germline, CDR1 is LGHNA, CDR2 YNFKEQ. CDR3 in amino acids: CASSQGRHRVDQPQHF. The CDR3, as DNA: TGTGCCAGCAGCCAAGGGCGACACAGGGTGGACCAGCCCCAGCATTTT.

This clonotype has a count of ten or more. This sequence joins TRBV3-1 and TRBJ2-1, with 7 bases aligning to TRBD2. Trimming took 5 bases from V and 2 from J; bases not matched to a gene: 15. CDR1 and CDR2 from the germline V gene are LGHDT and YNNKEL (reference sequence). The CDR3 loop spans 18 amino acids. The CDR3 bases are TGTGCCAGCAGCTCAAGGACCGTCGGGGGGAGTACCTACAATGAGCAGTTCTTC. It is translated as CASSSRTVGGSTYNEQFF.

This clonotype came up many times. The rearrangement links TRBV15 to TRBJ2-1; D remains unclear. Germline V lookup: CDR1 LNHNV, CDR2 YYDKDF (reference sequence). CDR3 size: 13 residues. Trimming stripped 5 bases from V and 3 bases from J, with 8 bases between. CDR3 nucleotides: TGTGCCACCAGCCTGGCAGGCTACAATGAGCAGTTCTTC. Its translation: CATSLAGYNEQFF.

The chain uses TRBV20-1 and TRBJ1-4; the D gene is possibly TRBD1 (6 bases). CDR1 is DFQATT and CDR2 is SNEGSKA in the germline V gene (reference sequence). V lost 8 bases and J lost 1, with 14 bases in between. This CDR3 has 14 amino acids. The CDR3 protein is CSLEPTGTNEKLFF. CDR3 sequence (DNA): TGCAGTTTAGAACCGACAGGAACTAATGAAAAACTGTTTTTT.

This clonotype occurred a few times. V is TRBV5-1 and J is TRBJ2-4, with 9 bases identical to TRBD1. The CDR3 length is 18 residues. Trimming at V came to 5 bases and at J to 1 base, leaving 13 bases not matched to a gene. CDR1 and CDR2 (germline): SGHRS, YFSETQ. The CDR3 bases are TGCGCCAGCAGTTGGACAGGGGTGCAAGCTGCTGCCAAAAACATTCAGTACTTC. This translates into CASSWTGVQAAAKNIQYF.

This clonotype was found many times. The chain has TRBV3-1 and TRBJ2-7; TRBD2 matches 8 bases. With V trimmed by 3 bases and J by 2 bases, 0 bases remained unmatched. CDR1 is LGHDT and CDR2 is YNNKEL in the germline V gene (reference sequence). The CDR3 sequence is 13 residues long. The CDR3 loop is CASSHGGAYEQYF. CDR3 nucleotide sequence: TGTGCCAGCAGCCACGGGGGGGCCTACGAGCAGTACTTC.

This clonotype was observed a few times. The rearrangement uses TRBV13 and TRBJ2-7; no reliable D call. The V and J ends lost 4 bases and 1 base respectively, with 11 bases between them. The CDR3 is made up of 14 amino acids. CDR1 is PRHDT, CDR2 FYEKMQ, per germline (reference sequence). CDR3 sequence reads: CASSSAGGSYEQYF. The CDR3 nucleotides are TGTGCCAGCAGCTCCGCCGGTGGGTCCTACGAGCAGTACTTC.

Turning to this clonotype: A much larger clone lies a single base off, so this may be a read error. V and J are TRBV28 and TRBJ1-2; 7 bases are shared with TRBD1. Losses at the gene ends were 6 bases for V and 6 bases for J; bases not matched to a gene: 7. The CDR3 loop spans 13 amino acids. CDR1 is MDHEN, CDR2 SYDVKM, per germline. DNA for the CDR3: TGTGCCAGCAGATCGACAGGGTGGCATGGCTACACCTTC. Its translation is CASRSTGWHGYTF.

This clonotype has just a few counts. The J gene is TRBJ1-1, the V gene TRBV9; D not resolved. The V and J ends lost 3 bases and 4 bases respectively, with 7 bases between them. Germline V gene sequence: CDR1 SGDLS, CDR2 YYNGEE. The CDR3 has 12 amino acids. CDR3 sequence: CASSAGSTEAFF. As DNA, the CDR3 is TGTGCCAGCAGCGCGGGGAGCACTGAAGCTTTCTTT.

This clonotype was seen ten or more times. This chain links TRBV12-3 or TRBV12-4 with TRBJ2-1; 7 nucleotides agree with TRBD2. This CDR3 contains 16 residues. J gave up 7 bases and V 1 base, and 10 bases lay outside the gene matches. The CDR3 here is CASSLGGGVGVNEQFF. The CDR3 region has the DNA TGTGCCAGCAGTTTAGGGGGAGGGGTGGGGGTTAATGAGCAGTTCTTC.

A word on this clonotype: A junction boundary mismatches the germline segment, possibly from a read error. The chain links TRBV7-9 to TRBJ2-3; weak D call: TRBD1 (5 bases). Per the germline V gene, CDR1 is SEHNR and CDR2 is FQNEAQ (reference sequence). The CDR3 extends over 14 amino acids. CDR3 protein: CASSPRQGPDAQYF. CDR3 DNA sequence: TGTGCCAGCAGCCCGCGCCAGGGTCCAGATGCGCAGTATTTT.

Many counts were recorded for this clonotype. This chain uses TRBV5-1 with TRBJ2-3, with D possibly called TRBD1 or TRBD2 (5 bases each). Germline V CDR1 and CDR2: SGHRS, YFSETQ. There are 14 residues in the CDR3. Trimming shortened V by 0 bases and J by 4 bases, and 9 bases separated the two germline ends. CDR3 nucleotides: TGCGCCAGCAGCTTGGGAGGGACGGCAGATACGCAGTATTTT. It codes for CASSLGGTADTQYF.

The genes are TRBV4-2 and TRBJ2-3; 9 bases are a match to TRBD2. V dropped 2 bases and J dropped 1; count of bases not matched to a gene: 10. Germline CDR1 and CDR2: LGHNA and YNFKEQ. CDR3 size: 18 residues. The CDR3 loop reads CASSQLLAGGPGTDTQYF. The CDR3 nucleotides are TGTGCCAGCAGCCAACTTCTCGCGGGAGGGCCGGGCACAGATACGCAGTATTTT.

This clonotype was picked up many times. This chain joins TRBV27 and TRBJ2-7, with D maybe TRBD1 (7 bases). The length of the CDR3 is 14 residues. The V end was cut by 5 bases, the J end by 7 bases, with 18 bases between. Germline V gene sequence: CDR1 MNHEY, CDR2 SMNVEV (reference sequence). Here the CDR3 reads CASSRGDSLPEQYF. The CDR3 coding sequence is TGTGCCAGCAGTAGGGGGGACAGCCTTCCTGAGCAGTACTTC.

This rearrangement joins TRBV20-1 to TRBJ1-1; D is uncertain. The V gene lost 3 bases and the J gene lost 1 base, with 15 bases spanning the gap. CDR1 is DFQATT and CDR2 is SNEGSKA in the germline V gene (reference sequence). The CDR3 length is 15 residues. CDR3 region: CSASAPDRSNTEAFF. Here the CDR3 DNA reads TGCAGTGCTAGCGCCCCGGACCGCTCGAACACTGAAGCTTTCTTT.

The table lists this clonotype with many counts. The CDR3 nucleotides are TGCAGCGTAAGCAGGTGGAACACTGAAGCTTTCTTT. Protein sequence: CSVSRWNTEAFF. The gene calls are TRBV29-1 and TRBJ1-1; no clear D gene. The V end was cut by 6 bases, the J end by 1 base, with 9 bases between. This CDR3 has 12 residues. CDR1 is SQVTM and CDR2 is ANQGSEA in the germline V gene.

As DNA, the CDR3 is TGTGCCAGCAGCCTAATTCAGGGGACGGGGACTGAAGCTTTCTTT. It yields the protein CASSLIQGTGTEAFF. V usage is TRBV9 and J usage is TRBJ1-1; possible D gene TRBD1, 6 bases. The CDR3 has 15 amino acids. Between the trimmed V and J ends, which lost 4 bases and 5 bases, there was a span of 18 bases. Germline V CDR1 and CDR2: SGDLS, YYNGEE.